This TCR beta chain was observed in a study of T cell repertoires in ileal Crohn's disease. Study-level points and caveats: All patients with clonality above 26.8% had endoscopic recurrence. Mucosal expansions were suggested to be mainly CD8 T cells.

Time point specified: neoterminal ileum biopsy at postoperative endoscopy, about 6 months after surgery. Clones were sequenced by immunoSEQ multiplex PCR, and TCRdb holds only the in-frame ones, with some missing. Altogether around 10,000 clones are present, roughly 80% being singletons, with the ten largest covering roughly 16%. Remarks on this clone: The antigen remains unidentified.

The length of the CDR3 is 13 residues. Sequenced sample: ileal tissue. The TCR originated in an adult with Crohn's disease. The chain combines TRBV1 with TRBJ1-2; TRBD1, as called in the table, went unchecked against the DNA. TRBV1 is noted as a pseudogene. The CDR3 is CTSSQEAGYGYTF. In DNA form, the CDR3 reads TGCACCAGCAGCCAAGAGGCAGGGTATGGCTACACCTTC.